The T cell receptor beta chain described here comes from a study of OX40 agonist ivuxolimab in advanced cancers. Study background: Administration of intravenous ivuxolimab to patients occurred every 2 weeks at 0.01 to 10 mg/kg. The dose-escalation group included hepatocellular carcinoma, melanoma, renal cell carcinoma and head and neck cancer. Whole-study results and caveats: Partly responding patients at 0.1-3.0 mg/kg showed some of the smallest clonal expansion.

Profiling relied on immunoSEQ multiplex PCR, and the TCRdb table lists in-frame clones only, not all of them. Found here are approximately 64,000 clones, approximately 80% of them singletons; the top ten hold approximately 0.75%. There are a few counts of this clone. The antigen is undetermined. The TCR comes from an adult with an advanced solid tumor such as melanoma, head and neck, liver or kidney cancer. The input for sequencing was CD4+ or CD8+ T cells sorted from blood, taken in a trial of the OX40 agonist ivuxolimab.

CDR3 DNA: TGTGCCAGCAGCCCTGCGGGTCAGCCCCAGCATTTT. Its protein product is CASSPAGQPQHF. The chain is built from TRBV7-9 and TRBJ1-5, with D unclear. V lost 5 bases and J lost 6, with 8 bases in between. Germline values: CDR1 SEHNR, CDR2 FQNEAQ (reference sequence). The CDR3 extends over 12 amino acids.